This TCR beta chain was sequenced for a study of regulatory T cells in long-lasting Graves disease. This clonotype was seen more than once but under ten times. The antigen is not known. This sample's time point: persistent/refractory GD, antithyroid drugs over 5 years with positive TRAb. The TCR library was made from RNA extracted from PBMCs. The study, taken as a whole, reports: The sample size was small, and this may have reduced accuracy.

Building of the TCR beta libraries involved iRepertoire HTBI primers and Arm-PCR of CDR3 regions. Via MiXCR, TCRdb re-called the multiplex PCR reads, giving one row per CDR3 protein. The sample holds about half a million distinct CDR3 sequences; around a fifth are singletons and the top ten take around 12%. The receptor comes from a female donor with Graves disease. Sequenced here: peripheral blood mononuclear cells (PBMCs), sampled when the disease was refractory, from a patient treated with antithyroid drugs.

The chain's CDR3 is CASRTGEGGELFF. The CDR3 DNA reads TGCGCCAGCAGGACAGGGGAAGGCGGGGAGCTGTTTTTT. This chain uses TRBV5-1 with TRBJ2-2; 8 bases line up with TRBD1. There are 13 residues in the CDR3. V shed 5 bases and J 7 bases; nucleotides not matched to a gene: 4. Germline V gene data show CDR1 as SGHRS and CDR2 as YFSETQ.